Shown below are 31 T cell receptor beta chains from a single sample sequenced in a study of OX40 agonist ivuxolimab in advanced cancers. The repertoire was sequenced with immunoSEQ multiplex PCR; TCRdb's copy has only in-frame clones and lacks some. The sample shows some 76,000 clones, about 89% of them seen only once. The sequencing used CD4+ or CD8+ T cells sorted from blood, collected in a trial of the OX40 agonist ivuxolimab. The origin of the receptors is an adult with an advanced solid tumor such as melanoma, head and neck, liver or kidney cancer.

The rearrangement joins TRBV11-2 to TRBJ1-1, with 8 bases lining up with TRBD1. V dropped 3 bases and J dropped 11; count of bases not matched to a gene: 5. Per the germline V gene, CDR1 is SGHAT and CDR2 is FQNNGV. The CDR3 runs 12 residues. The CDR3 nucleotides read TGTGCCAGCAGCTTCCAGGGGGCGAGGGCTTTCTTT. Translating it yields CASSFQGARAFF.

The chain carries TRBV5-1 and TRBJ2-1; 8 nucleotides match TRBD2. V lost 3 bases, J lost 12 bases, and 8 bases stayed unmatched. Germline values: CDR1 SGHRS, CDR2 YFSETQ. This CDR3 is built from 13 residues. The CDR3 loop is CASSSGGGLWQFF. The CDR3 DNA is TGCGCCAGCAGCTCCGGGGGGGGCCTTTGGCAGTTCTTC.

V is TRBV4-2 and J is TRBJ2-7; 7 bases match TRBD1. J was trimmed by 6 bases and V by 0 bases; bases with no gene match: 2. CDR1 and CDR2 (germline): LGHNA, YNFKEQ. The CDR3 covers 13 residues. The CDR3: CASSQDHRGEQYF. CDR3 sequence (DNA): TGTGCCAGCAGCCAAGATCACAGGGGCGAGCAGTACTTC.

There are a few counts of this clone. The DNA of the CDR3 is TGTGCCAGCAGCGCCCGGGACGGGACCTACGAGCAGTACTTC. This encodes CASSARDGTYEQYF. The rearrangement links TRBV5-4 to TRBJ2-7; D may correspond to TRBD1 or TRBD2 (5 bases each). This CDR3 contains 14 residues. Germline CDR1 is SGHNT and CDR2 is YYREEE (reference sequence). Trimming took 4 bases from V and 2 from J, leaving 13 bases between them.

This clone was counted only a few times. The chain has TRBV7-3 and TRBJ2-7; the match to TRBD1 covers 9 bases. This CDR3 contains 15 residues. The V gene's germline CDR1 is SGHTA and CDR2 FQGTGA. The V segment lost 5 bases and the J segment 4 bases; nucleotides outside the gene matches: 9. The CDR3, as DNA: TGTGCCAGCAGCCAGAACCCCGGGACAGGGTACGAGCAGTACTTC. As protein: CASSQNPGTGYEQYF.

This sequence joins TRBV28 and TRBJ1-5; D possibly corresponds to TRBD1 (5 bases). V was clipped by 7 bases and J by 4 bases, with 11 bases between them. CDR3 size: 13 residues. CDR1 and CDR2 (germline): MDHEN, SYDVKM. The CDR3 nucleotides read TGTGCCAGCACCCTAAGGGGTAATCAGCCCCAGCATTTT. Protein: CASTLRGNQPQHF.

The rearrangement joins TRBV5-1 to TRBJ2-7, with D maybe TRBD2 (5 bases). The germline CDR1 and CDR2 sequences are SGHRS and YFSETQ. CDR3 length: 14 residues. With 4 bases removed from V and 2 bases from J, the gap between germline ends came to 13 bases. The CDR3 DNA reads as TGCGCCAGCAGCACCCCTGCGGAGGCCTACGAGCAGTACTTC. Protein product: CASSTPAEAYEQYF.

The chain joins TRBV7-2 to TRBJ2-3; D gene ambiguous. The germline V and J ends were trimmed by 0 bases and 6 bases, with 13 bases remaining between them. Germline assignment: CDR1 SGHTA and CDR2 FQGNSA. The CDR3 length is 15 residues. The CDR3 loop reads CASSLAVQNADTQYF. The CDR3 nucleotides are TGTGCCAGCAGCTTAGCAGTACAGAACGCGGATACGCAGTATTTT.

This clone was recorded once. The chain employs TRBV19 and TRBJ1-1; no definite D call. Germline-derived CDR1 and CDR2 are LNHDA and SQIVND (reference sequence). The CDR3 is made up of 13 amino acids. The V end lost 4 bases, the J end lost 1 base, and 7 bases lay between the germline ends. This chain's CDR3 is CASSTTRNTEAFF. The CDR3 DNA reads as TGTGCCAGTAGTACCACTAGGAACACTGAAGCTTTCTTT.

By frequency in the sample, this clone is medium-sized. The chain carries TRBV2 and TRBJ1-1; TRBD1 matches 12 bases. This CDR3 has 16 residues. Germline CDR1 SNHLY, CDR2 FYNNEI. The junction had 6 bases not matched to a gene; V was cut back by 6 bases and J by 1 base. The CDR3 reads CASRPGQGAGNTEAFF. Here the CDR3 DNA reads TGTGCCAGCAGACCGGGACAGGGGGCGGGGAACACTGAAGCTTTCTTT. The whole variable domain, remainder taken from reference TRBV2 and TRBJ1-1, is EPEVTQTPSHQVTQMGQEVILRCVPISNHLYFYWYRQILGQKVEFLVSFYNNEISEKSEIFDDQFSVERPDGSNFTLKIRSTKLEDSAMYFCASRPGQGAGNTEAFFGQGTRLTVV.

The V call is TRBV6-5, the J call TRBJ2-7, with D unclear. Between the trimmed V and J ends, which lost 5 bases and 5 bases, there was a span of 13 bases. Germline values: CDR1 MNHEY, CDR2 SVGAGI. The CDR3 loop spans 13 amino acids. CDR3 residues: CASSMGVRDEQYF. The CDR3 region has the DNA TGTGCCAGCAGTATGGGCGTTAGGGACGAGCAGTACTTC.

The gene calls are TRBV7-6 and TRBJ1-2; unclear D gene. This CDR3 is 14 amino acids long. The V end lost 2 bases, the J end lost 4 bases, and 11 bases lay between the germline ends. CDR1 and CDR2 (germline): SGHVS, FNYEAQ. Written as DNA, the CDR3 is TGTGCCAGCAGCTTAATAGAATCCTTCTATGGCTACACCTTC. This encodes CASSLIESFYGYTF.

This sequence joins TRBV30 and TRBJ1-2, with TRBD1 matching 8 bases. Germline lookup yields CDR1 GTSNPN and CDR2 SVGIG (reference sequence). The J segment lost 4 bases and the V segment lost 3 bases, leaving 1 base of the junction unmatched. The CDR3 is made up of 12 amino acids. CDR3 loop: CAWSGTGYGYTF. CDR3 nucleotide sequence: TGTGCCTGGAGCGGGACAGGCTATGGCTACACCTTC. Together with reference TRBV30 and TRBJ1-2, the CDR3 gives the full variable domain: SQTIHQWPATLVQPVGSPLSLECTVEGTSNPNLYWYRQAAGRGLQLLFYSVGIGQISSEVPQNLSASRPQDRQFILSSKKLLLSDSGFYLCAWSGTGYGYTFGSGTRLTVV.

The chain joins TRBV5-5 to TRBJ2-3; D not certain. The germline V gene encodes CDR1 SGHKS and CDR2 YYEKEE (reference sequence). The CDR3 has 14 residues. Deletions cut 0 bases from V and 2 bases from J, with 7 bases between. This CDR3 is CASSLVASTDTQYF. CDR3 DNA: TGTGCCAGCAGCTTGGTCGCATCCACAGATACGCAGTATTTT.

CDR3 DNA sequence: TGTGCCAGCAGCTCCCCCTTTTGGGGGACCGACACTGAAGCTTTCTTT. Its protein is CASSSPFWGTDTEAFF. The chain is built from TRBV7-2 and TRBJ1-1; D perhaps matches TRBD1 (5 bases). CDR1 is SGHTA and CDR2 is FQGNSA in the germline V gene. V gave up 4 bases and J gave up 3 bases, with 18 bases separating them. The CDR3 runs to 16 residues. The full variable domain, in which reference TRBV7-2 and TRBJ1-1 provide the parts outside the CDR3, is GAGVSQSPSNKVTEKGKDVELRCDPISGHTALYWYRQSLGQGLEFLIYFQGNSAPDKSGLPSDRFSAERTGGSVSTLTIQRTQQEDSAVYLCASSSPFWGTDTEAFFGQGTRLTVV.

V is TRBV6-5 and J is TRBJ1-4, with a weak D call TRBD1 (5 bases). Germline CDR1 MNHEY, CDR2 SVGAGI. The CDR3 totals 15 residues. V shed 5 bases and J shed 8 bases, with 18 bases lying between them. The CDR3 region has the DNA TGTGCCAGCAGTGGAAGGGCAGGGCGAAGCGAAAAACTGTTTTTT. This codes for CASSGRAGRSEKLFF.

The chain employs TRBV7-9 and TRBJ2-1; D call uncertain. Germline lookup yields CDR1 SEHNR and CDR2 FQNEAQ (reference sequence). This CDR3 is built from 14 residues. V was shortened by 5 bases and J by 10 bases, with 18 bases between the two germline ends. Here the CDR3 reads CASSITGHAIEQFF. Here the CDR3 DNA reads TGTGCCAGCAGCATAACCGGGCACGCTATAGAGCAGTTCTTC.

This chain connects TRBV19 to TRBJ1-1; D is possibly TRBD1 (5 bases). The CDR3 has 12 amino acids. V lost 7 bases, J lost 8 bases, and 14 bases lay in between. Germline V lookup: CDR1 LNHDA, CDR2 SQIVND (reference sequence). DNA of the CDR3: TGTGCCAGTACCCCCCCCCAGGGCGAAGCTTTCTTT. This gives the protein CASTPPQGEAFF. The variable domain in full, with the rest retrieved from reference TRBV19 and TRBJ1-1, is DGGITQSPKYLFRKEGQNVTLSCEQNLNHDAMYWYRQDPGQGLRLIYYSQIVNDFQKGDIAEGYSVSREKKESFPLTVTSAQKNPTAFYLCASTPPQGEAFFGQGTRLTVV.

The chain links TRBV30 to TRBJ1-6, with unresolved D. V lost 0 bases, J lost 0 bases, and 18 bases lay in between. Germline CDR1 and CDR2: GTSNPN and SVGIG (reference sequence). The CDR3 is 19 residues long. CDR3 sequence (DNA): TGTGCCTGGAGTGTACTTGCGGCAGTTGCGAGCTCCTATAATTCACCCCTCCACTTT. Its protein is CAWSVLAAVASSYNSPLHF.

The chain uses TRBV9 and TRBJ2-1; D gene ambiguous. This CDR3 region has 15 residues. Germline values: CDR1 SGDLS, CDR2 YYNGEE. The V end lost 0 bases, the J end lost 5 bases, and 12 bases lay between the germline ends. The CDR3 DNA reads as TGTGCCAGCAGCGTAGGCCCCCTAGGTAACAATGAGCAGTTCTTC. It is translated as CASSVGPLGNNEQFF.

The CDR3 sequence: CASSPLRDPREQYF. In DNA form, the CDR3 reads TGCGCCAGCAGCCCGCTGAGGGACCCGAGGGAGCAGTACTTC. This chain joins TRBV4-1 and TRBJ2-7; D tentatively reads TRBD1 or TRBD2 (5 bases each). Trimming pared 4 bases from V and 7 bases from J, leaving 17 bases between. Germline CDR1 and CDR2: MGHRA and YSYEKL. The CDR3 loop spans 14 amino acids.

This rearrangement joins TRBV5-1 to TRBJ2-5; 8 nucleotides align to TRBD2. V trimming: 4 bases; J trimming: 3 bases; junction bases outside the gene matches: 11. The CDR3 extends over 16 amino acids. Germline CDR1 and CDR2: SGHRS and YFSETQ. CDR3 bases: TGCGCCAGCAGCGTGGGGCCAGCGGGGGTTAAAGAGACCCAGTACTTC. Translating gives CASSVGPAGVKETQYF. Supplemented by reference TRBV5-1 and TRBJ2-5, the full variable domain reads KAGVTQTPRYLIKTRGQQVTLSCSPISGHRSVSWYQQTPGQGLQFLFEYFSETQRNKGNFPGRFSGRQFSNSRSEMNVSTLELGDSALYLCASSVGPAGVKETQYFGPGTRLLVL.

The chain is built from TRBV7-2 and TRBJ1-5; D perhaps matches TRBD1 (5 bases). With 3 bases removed from V and 7 bases from J, the gap between germline ends came to 10 bases. Germline CDR1 SGHTA, CDR2 FQGNSA. The CDR3 is made up of 13 amino acids. This CDR3 reads CASSFSGRQPQHF. CDR3 sequence (DNA): TGTGCCAGCAGCTTCTCAGGGCGGCAGCCCCAGCATTTT.

The table lists this clone with a count of one. V usage is TRBV5-1 and J usage is TRBJ1-1; D possibly corresponds to TRBD1 (5 bases). CDR3 length: 16 residues. Germline V gene data show CDR1 as SGHRS and CDR2 as YFSETQ. Trimming removed 1 base from V and 5 bases from J, with 18 bases in between. The CDR3 DNA follows: TGCGCCAGCAGCTTGACCTCAGACCAGGGTGGAACTGAAGCTTTCTTT. Its protein product is CASSLTSDQGGTEAFF.

As to this clone: This CDR3 is also generated by other DNA sequences in the sample. CDR3 in DNA: TGTGCCAGCAGCTTGGGCGGTGATGTCTATGAGAACACTGAAGCTTTCTTT. Residues: CASSLGGDVYENTEAFF. J is TRBJ1-1 and V is TRBV11-2; D gene unclear. The CDR3 runs 17 residues. V was pared by 3 bases and J by 1 base, with 18 bases between. Germline V CDR1 and CDR2: SGHAT, FQNNGV.

This clone was picked up a small number of times. This chain uses TRBV30 with TRBJ1-5; TRBD1 matches 7 bases. V gave up 2 bases and J gave up 1 base; unmatched junction bases: 5. CDR3 length: 15 amino acids. Germline V CDR1 and CDR2: GTSNPN, SVGIG (reference sequence). DNA of the CDR3: TGTGCCTGGAGTTTGACAGGGATAAGCAATCAGCCCCAGCATTTT. Protein product: CAWSLTGISNQPQHF.

V gene TRBV5-4 combines with J gene TRBJ2-5; D gene unclear. The germline CDR1 and CDR2 sequences are SGHNT and YYREEE (reference sequence). The CDR3 contains 14 residues. The V end was cut by 0 bases, the J end by 2 bases, with 8 bases between. In DNA form, the CDR3 reads TGTGCCAGCAGCTTGGTAGGCAGACAAGAGACCCAGTACTTC. It yields the protein CASSLVGRQETQYF.

The chain has TRBV11-2 and TRBJ1-5, with unresolved D. The germline gives CDR1 SGHAT, CDR2 FQNNGV. This CDR3 comprises 15 residues. Trimming pared 2 bases from V and 5 bases from J, leaving 13 bases between. The CDR3 reads CASSLSASLYQPQHF. In DNA form, the CDR3 reads TGTGCCAGCAGCTTATCTGCTTCCCTATATCAGCCCCAGCATTTT.

V is TRBV6-6 and J is TRBJ2-6; D assignment may be TRBD1 or TRBD2 (5 bases each). The V gene lost 5 bases and the J gene lost 9 bases, with 11 bases spanning the gap. Per germline, CDR1 MNHNY and CDR2 SVGAGI (reference sequence). The CDR3 runs 13 residues. As DNA, the CDR3 is TGTGCCAGCAGTAGACGGGGCCTCAACGTCCTGACTTTC. Amino acid sequence: CASSRRGLNVLTF.

This chain links TRBV29-1 with TRBJ2-7, with TRBD2 matching 11 bases. Per the germline V gene, CDR1 is SQVTM and CDR2 is ANQGSEA. This CDR3 is 14 amino acids long. V trimming: 5 bases; J trimming: 0 bases; junction bases outside the gene matches: 3. As DNA, the CDR3 is TGCAGCGTTACTAGCGGGGGTAGCTCCTACGAGCAGTACTTC. It encodes CSVTSGGSSYEQYF.

The V gene is TRBV5-5, the J gene TRBJ1-2, with D tentatively TRBD1 (6 bases). The CDR3 loop spans 16 amino acids. Germline CDR1 reads SGHKS; CDR2 reads YYEKEE (reference sequence). V was pared by 4 bases and J by 4 bases, with 20 bases between. The CDR3 here is CASSQLSTGSLYGYTF. The CDR3 coding sequence is TGTGCCAGCAGCCAATTGTCTACAGGGAGCCTCTATGGCTACACCTTC. The whole variable domain, remainder taken from reference TRBV5-5 and TRBJ1-2, is DAGVTQSPTHLIKTRGQQVTLRCSPISGHKSVSWYQQVLGQGPQFIFQYYEKEERGRGNFPDRFSARQFPNYSSELNVNALLLGDSALYLCASSQLSTGSLYGYTFGSGTRLTVV.